This T cell receptor (beta chain) was identified during a study of cytomegalovirus exposure and HLA in healthy donors (dated by TCRdb to the late 2010s). Looking at the study overall: The 550 to 750 repertoires of the first cohort and the 110 or so validation repertoires were produced on the same platform, according to a later analysis. The study aimed to test whether cataloging public T cell receptors could reveal signatures of past pathogen exposure. Along with the roughly 670-subject first cohort, a separate validation cohort of around 120 different subjects was used. High-throughput TCR immunosequencing, statistical association of individual TCRs with disease status, and machine learning were combined to predict cytomegalovirus infection status.

The donors were included in the validation cohort of roughly 120 subjects, a group kept apart from the approximately 700-subject first cohort. This clone was detected once. The target of this receptor is not known. No qualities accompany the bases; no much larger clone lies one base away. Paper-wide results and their limitations: The classifier was reported to diagnose cytomegalovirus status with high specificity and sensitivity in both the original and validation cohorts. Subsequent analysis determined that TCRs grouped into clusters in the first cohort also showed a tendency toward co-occurrence across the approximately 110 validation repertoires, and 85% to 95% of cluster scores exceeded 0. Most TCR sequences were seen in very few donors, while some public TCRs were found in many individuals. The validation cohort had no HLA typing available for a later analysis, so co-occurrence within that cohort was assessed over all 120 or so repertoires. The authors suggested that the approach could potentially be generalized to other disease states and immunological phenotypes. The study gave a list of 150 to 200 TCR beta chains associated with cytomegalovirus. A few of the identified cytomegalovirus-associated TCR beta chains were confirmed in vitro to be specific for cytomegalovirus antigens.

The library was made by the immunoSEQ multiplex PCR assay. In the source study's methods: A statistical classification framework was developed to diagnose cytomegalovirus status using the catalog of TCR beta chain sequences. This is the immuneACCESS table as TCRdb keeps it, with only in-frame sequences that have V and J called. A part of the clones is gone; compared with another copy, unresolved V genes explain less than half, and the rest is unexplained. Clonal size and the V and J genes are those of that table, whereas D and trimming came from the DNA. Recorded for this sample are about 84,000 clones; under 95% of them occurred a single time. The top ten clonotypes cover around 2.1% of the sample. Cut back by 0 bases and 7 bases, the V and J ends lie 15 bases apart. Per the germline V gene, MGHRA is the CDR1 and YSYEKL is the CDR2. There are 16 amino acids in the CDR3, from cysteine to phenylalanine inclusive. Only the CDR3 region is kept as DNA, spanning 48 bases read in frame from base 1.

This sequence uses TRBV4-1 and TRBJ2-2; a weak D assignment points to TRBD2 (6 bases agree). Sequences were obtained from PBMCs. The receptor's source is a man aged 30 to 39 in good health and CMV-seronegative. CDR3 loop: CASSQDPLGGIGELFF. The DNA sequence is as follows: TGCGCCAGCAGCCAAGATCCTCTGGGGGGAATCGGGGAGCTGTTTTTT.